The 22 T cell receptor beta chains given below trace back to one sample, sequenced in a study of circulating tumor DNA in untreated peripheral T-cell lymphoma. The method was immunoSEQ multiplex PCR; TCRdb's version includes in-frame clones alone and lacks a portion of them. This sample's table has about 90 clones. Sequenced input: cell-free DNA from blood serum. These receptor sequences come from a human donor with peripheral T-cell lymphoma.

This clone was detected only a few times. CDR3 in amino acids: CASSFKRTGELFF. DNA of the CDR3: TGTGCCAGCAGTTTCAAGAGGACCGGGGAGCTGTTTTTT. The rearrangement uses TRBV27 and TRBJ2-2, with D unclear. The CDR3 totals 13 residues. CDR1 MNHEY and CDR2 SMNVEV come from the germline V gene (reference sequence). The ends were cut back, 3 bases at V and 5 bases at J, with 7 bases in the middle.

This clone was found once. V gene TRBV4-3 combines with J gene TRBJ2-5, with D perhaps TRBD1 (5 bases). The DNA end is a closer match to TRBJ2-7, so the J assignment may be wrong. Per the germline V gene, CDR1 is LGHNA and CDR2 is YSLEER. The CDR3 runs 15 residues. CDR3 coding DNA: TGCGCCAGCAGCCCTGGGAAGGGGATCCTATACGAGCAGTACTTC. Translating it yields CASSPGKGILYEQYF.

The chain uses TRBV7-9 and TRBJ1-2; TRBD1 agrees at 8 bases. Germline CDR1 SEHNR, CDR2 FQNEAQ (reference sequence). V was clipped by 4 bases and J by 7 bases; unmatched bases: 8. The CDR3 contains 14 residues. The CDR3 region is CASSSPDRDGGYTF. CDR3 nucleotide sequence: TGTGCCAGCAGCTCGCCGGACAGGGACGGTGGCTACACCTTC.

The chain carries TRBV10-2 and TRBJ2-1; D may match TRBD1 or TRBD2 (5 bases each). The CDR3 totals 15 residues. CDR1 and CDR2 (germline): WSHSY, SAAADI. V lost 5 bases and J 6 bases, leaving 17 bases between the germline ends. CDR3 sequence: CASSYGDEVTNEQFF. The CDR3 DNA reads as TGCGCCAGCAGTTACGGGGACGAGGTCACCAATGAGCAGTTCTTC.

This chain links TRBV11-2 with TRBJ2-1, with TRBD2 identical over 8 bases. The junction had 9 bases not matched to a gene; V was cut back by 1 base and J by 10 bases. Germline CDR1 SGHAT, CDR2 FQNNGV. The CDR3 length is 15 residues. In nucleotides, the CDR3 is TGTGCCAGCAGCTTAGGTCCGGGAGGGCCTTGGGAGCAGTTCTTC. Translated, it gives CASSLGPGGPWEQFF.

This chain connects TRBV7-8 to TRBJ2-4; TRBD2 aligns across 10 bases. V was clipped by 5 bases and J by 7 bases; unmatched bases: 14. CDR1 and CDR2 from the germline V gene are SGHVS and FQNEAQ. The CDR3 totals 17 residues. This CDR3 reads CASSPTLAGALMNIQYF. CDR3 nucleotides: TGTGCCAGCAGCCCGACCCTAGCGGGAGCTTTGATGAACATTCAGTACTTC.

J is TRBJ1-1 and V is TRBV30; TRBD1 matches 7 bases. The CDR3 totals 16 residues. In germline, CDR1 is GTSNPN, CDR2 SVGIG (reference sequence). V lost 0 bases, J lost 6 bases, and 13 bases stayed unmatched. CDR3: CAWSVMALTGYPEAFF. As DNA, the CDR3 is TGTGCCTGGAGTGTAATGGCCTTGACAGGGTATCCTGAAGCTTTCTTT.

This chain uses TRBV11-2 with TRBJ2-7, with D unclear. The CDR3 has 13 amino acids. Trimming shortened V by 4 bases and J by 5 bases, and 12 bases separated the two germline ends. Germline assignment: CDR1 SGHAT and CDR2 FQNNGV. CDR3 in amino acids: CASSWQPTHEQYF. CDR3 bases: TGTGCCAGCAGCTGGCAGCCGACCCACGAGCAGTACTTC.

V is TRBV28 and J is TRBJ2-1; D is ambiguous. The CDR3 spans 11 residues. V lost 5 bases and J lost 6, with 5 bases in between. Germline V gives CDR1 MDHEN, CDR2 SYDVKM. CDR3 bases: TGTGCCAGCAGTCCCCTCAATGAGCAGTTCTTC. It yields the protein CASSPLNEQFF.

The rearrangement uses TRBV27 and TRBJ1-1; TRBD1 agrees at 7 bases. CDR1 MNHEY and CDR2 SMNVEV come from the germline V gene (reference sequence). This CDR3 is built from 14 residues. The J segment lost 0 bases and the V segment lost 5 bases, leaving 3 bases of the junction unmatched. CDR3 nucleotides: TGTGCCAGCAGTAGAGACAGGGTGAACACTGAAGCTTTCTTT. Translated, it gives CASSRDRVNTEAFF.

The chain employs TRBV9 and TRBJ2-2; possibly TRBD1 for D (6 bases). Trimming took 0 bases from V and 1 from J, leaving 13 bases between them. Germline CDR1 SGDLS, CDR2 YYNGEE. This CDR3 region has 17 residues. The CDR3 DNA sequence: TGTGCCAGCAGCGTAGCTACCGGACAGAGGAACACCGGGGAGCTGTTTTTT. It translates to CASSVATGQRNTGELFF.

The rearrangement uses TRBV9 and TRBJ2-7, with 7 positions matching TRBD2. This CDR3 contains 16 residues. Looked up from germline, CDR1 is SGDLS and CDR2 is YYNGEE. V was clipped by 4 bases and J by 2 bases; unmatched bases: 12. The CDR3 coding sequence is TGTGCCAGCAGCTTGAGCCGTATTGGACTAGCCTACGAGCAGTACTTC. Protein: CASSLSRIGLAYEQYF.

Only a few counts were recorded for this clone. The chain couples TRBV7-9 to TRBJ2-7; TRBD2 agrees at 7 bases. The CDR3 contains 15 residues. Germline V lookup: CDR1 SEHNR, CDR2 FQNEAQ (reference sequence). The J segment lost 6 bases and the V segment lost 5 bases, leaving 13 bases of the junction unmatched. The CDR3 DNA reads as TGTGCCAGCAGCCCCTCGGCGGCTAGCGGTCTCGAGCAGTACTTC. Its protein product is CASSPSAASGLEQYF.

The chain is built from TRBV28 and TRBJ2-7, with a weak D call TRBD1 (6 bases). Germline CDR1 and CDR2: MDHEN and SYDVKM. V was cut by 6 bases and J by 7 bases, with 13 bases left in between. The CDR3 sequence is 12 residues long. The CDR3 DNA reads TGTGCCAGCAGCCGCAGGGGTAGGGAGCAGTACTTC. Translating gives CASSRRGREQYF.

V and J are TRBV10-3 and TRBJ1-1; tentative D call: TRBD1 (5 bases). The CDR3 loop spans 12 amino acids. V shed 2 bases and J shed 10 bases, with 11 bases lying between them. Germline lookup yields CDR1 ENHRY and CDR2 SYGVKD. DNA of the CDR3: TGTGCCATCAGTGAGCCCAGGGAGGTAGCTTTCTTT. It specifies CAISEPREVAFF.

The chain couples TRBV30 to TRBJ1-6, with D tentatively TRBD1 (5 bases). V shed 0 bases and J shed 6 bases, with 9 bases lying between them. The length of the CDR3 is 14 residues. CDR1 and CDR2 from the germline V gene are GTSNPN and SVGIG (reference sequence). Here the CDR3 DNA reads TGTGCCTGGAGTGTCCGACAGTCTAATTCACCCCTCCACTTT. Its protein is CAWSVRQSNSPLHF.

This chain links TRBV30 with TRBJ1-1, with 9 nucleotides matching TRBD1. CDR1 is GTSNPN, CDR2 SVGIG, per germline (reference sequence). The CDR3 length is 15 residues. V lost 0 bases and J lost 6; bases outside the gene matches: 8. The CDR3 bases are TGTGCCTGGAGTGTAGGGACAGGGAGGGTAGCTGAAGCTTTCTTT. This encodes CAWSVGTGRVAEAFF.

The chain links TRBV28 to TRBJ1-2, with a weak D call TRBD1 (6 bases). There are 13 residues in the CDR3. V shed 1 base and J shed 4 bases, with 7 bases lying between them. CDR1 and CDR2 (germline): MDHEN, SYDVKM. The CDR3 DNA reads TGTGCCAGCAGTTTATCAGGGGTCTATGGCTACACCTTC. Translating it yields CASSLSGVYGYTF.

The gene calls are TRBV5-1 and TRBJ2-5; TRBD2 matches at 8 bases. The germline V gene has CDR1 SGHRS and CDR2 YFSETQ. There are 17 residues in the CDR3. The trim removed 0 bases at V and 1 base at J, leaving 8 bases unmatched. The CDR3 nucleotides read TGCGCCAGCAGCTTGGGTGGTGGACTAGCCTTCCAAGAGACCCAGTACTTC. Translating gives CASSLGGGLAFQETQYF.

This clone was seen once. The V call is TRBV10-1, the J call TRBJ1-2; D gene uncertain. Germline CDR1 and CDR2: WNHNN and SYGVQD (reference sequence). Trimming shortened V by 3 bases and J by 4 bases, and 18 bases separated the two germline ends. This CDR3 region has 16 residues. The CDR3 reads CASSDTGSRKTYGYTF. CDR3 sequence (DNA): TGCGCCAGCAGTGATACGGGATCGCGAAAGACCTATGGCTACACCTTC.

This clone was detected once. The V call is TRBV5-1, the J call TRBJ2-7, with 10 bases lining up with TRBD1. Per germline, CDR1 SGHRS and CDR2 YFSETQ. CDR3 length equals 15 residues. V was clipped by 2 bases and J by 3 bases; unmatched bases: 5. CDR3 bases: TGCGCCAGCAGCTTTCTTGGACAGGGGGGCTACGAGCAGTACTTC. Its protein is CASSFLGQGGYEQYF. Full variable domain (missing parts from reference TRBV5-1 and TRBJ2-7): KAGVTQTPRYLIKTRGQQVTLSCSPISGHRSVSWYQQTPGQGLQFLFEYFSETQRNKGNFPGRFSGRQFSNSRSEMNVSTLELGDSALYLCASSFLGQGGYEQYFGPGTRLTVT.

The chain links TRBV4-2 to TRBJ2-7, with 7 bases aligning to TRBD1. Germline V gene data show CDR1 as LGHNA and CDR2 as YNFKEQ. The CDR3 length is 17 residues. V was clipped by 1 base and J by 3 bases; unmatched bases: 12. The CDR3 reads CASSQGGPDRLSYEQYF. Here the CDR3 DNA reads TGTGCCAGCAGCCAAGGGGGCCCGGACAGGCTTAGCTACGAGCAGTACTTC.